These 25 T cell receptor beta chains originate from one sample sequenced in a study of blood T cells in healthy people across ages. A J-beta primer mix and a sample-barcoded 5' primer were used in a second PCR of about 7 to 12 cycles. TCRdb re-called the 5' RACE reads through MiXCR, storing one row per CDR3 protein. The repertoire holds some 930,000 distinct CDR3 sequences, about 29% seen once, with roughly 10% in the top ten. The same data also went into a second study, on T cells of mothers and their children.

The specimen was blood. The source is a woman aged 40-49 years in good health.

The rearrangement uses TRBV20-1 and TRBJ1-6; no clear D. There are 12 residues in the CDR3. CDR1 is DFQATT and CDR2 is SNEGSKA in the germline V gene (reference sequence). Trimming removed 7 bases at V and 6 bases at J, with 10 bases between. In nucleotides, the CDR3 is TGCAGTGGGTGGGTCCTTAATTCACCCCTCCACTTT. Residues: CSGWVLNSPLHF.

This clonotype was recorded many times. The V and J genes are TRBV4-3 and TRBJ1-2; D remains unclear. CDR1 is LGHNA, CDR2 YSLEER, per germline. This CDR3 region has 15 residues. Trimming removed 0 bases at V and 5 bases at J, with 13 bases between. CDR3 bases: TGCGCCAGCAGCCAAGATATGCAGGCGGGGTATGGCTACACCTTC. Translating gives CASSQDMQAGYGYTF.

Only a few counts were recorded for this clonotype. Relative to the germline gene, one junction end is altered; a read error may explain this. J is TRBJ1-2 and V is TRBV12-3 or TRBV12-4, with 8 bases aligning to TRBD1. The length of the CDR3 is 14 residues. CDR3 sequence: CVSSHSDRVYGYTF. The CDR3 region has the DNA TGTGTCAGCAGCCATTCGGACAGGGTTTATGGCTACACCTTC.

This clonotype was seen repeatedly, ten times or more. In nucleotides, the CDR3 is TGCAGCGTTCGAACTCCCTACTCCTGGAACTACGAGCAGTACTTC. Translation: CSVRTPYSWNYEQYF. This chain links TRBV29-1 with TRBJ2-7; D is unresolved. V lost 5 bases and J lost 3, with 20 bases in between. There are 15 residues in the CDR3. CDR1 is SQVTM and CDR2 is ANQGSEA in the germline V gene.

The chain joins TRBV5-1 to TRBJ2-1; 13 nucleotides line up with TRBD2. The CDR3 consists of 19 residues. The germline gives CDR1 SGHRS, CDR2 YFSETQ. The trim removed 2 bases at V and 0 bases at J, leaving 8 bases unmatched. The chain's CDR3 is CASSFPTSGGQGSYNEQFF. As DNA, the CDR3 is TGCGCCAGCAGCTTTCCGACTAGCGGGGGGCAAGGCTCCTACAATGAGCAGTTCTTC. Full variable domain (missing parts from reference TRBV5-1 and TRBJ2-1): KAGVTQTPRYLIKTRGQQVTLSCSPISGHRSVSWYQQTPGQGLQFLFEYFSETQRNKGNFPGRFSGRQFSNSRSEMNVSTLELGDSALYLCASSFPTSGGQGSYNEQFFGPGTRLTVL.

The chain has TRBV28 and TRBJ1-1; 8 nucleotides align to TRBD1. The CDR3 contains 15 residues. Germline CDR1 and CDR2: MDHEN and SYDVKM. After removal of 2 bases from V and 1 base from J, the junction contained 3 bases not matched to a gene. In DNA, the CDR3 is TGTGCCAGCAGTTTACCCGGGACAGGGAACACTGAAGCTTTCTTT. Translating gives CASSLPGTGNTEAFF.

The genes are TRBV28 and TRBJ1-2; 8 positions agree with TRBD1. The CDR3 is 14 amino acids. J was trimmed by 4 bases and V by 3 bases; bases with no gene match: 4. The germline CDR1 and CDR2 sequences are MDHEN and SYDVKM. The CDR3, as DNA: TGTGCCAGCAGTTTGGGGGACAGGAGCTATGGCTACACCTTC. Translation: CASSLGDRSYGYTF.

The chain is built from TRBV5-1 and TRBJ1-6, with D perhaps TRBD1 (5 bases). The CDR3 runs 15 residues. Trimming took off 4 bases at V and 10 bases at J, with 18 bases between the two ends. The germline gives CDR1 SGHRS, CDR2 YFSETQ. In DNA form, the CDR3 reads TGCGCCAGCAGCCCGAAGGGGCAGGGAGGGTCACCCCTCCACTTT. Amino acids: CASSPKGQGGSPLHF.

The chain has TRBV20-1 and TRBJ1-4; tentatively, D is TRBD1 (5 bases). Germline-derived CDR1 and CDR2 are DFQATT and SNEGSKA (reference sequence). V lost 0 bases and J lost 5, with 16 bases in between. The CDR3 has 16 residues. Written as DNA, the CDR3 is TGCAGTGCTAGAGATTTCGCGGGACGGATGAATGAAAAACTGTTTTTT. It codes for CSARDFAGRMNEKLFF.

The rearrangement joins TRBV7-8 to TRBJ1-5, with TRBD1 as a possible D gene (5 bases). Germline V CDR1 and CDR2: SGHVS, FQNEAQ. V gave up 2 bases and J gave up 6 bases, with 14 bases separating them. The CDR3 loop spans 15 amino acids. The CDR3 nucleotides read TGTGCCAGCAGCTTAATGGGGGTGGGGGGTCAGCCCCAGCATTTT. Translating it yields CASSLMGVGGQPQHF.

This chain connects TRBV6-5 to TRBJ1-1; D is unclear. The CDR3 has 14 amino acids. Per germline, CDR1 MNHEY and CDR2 SVGAGI. V lost 7 bases and J lost 1, with 13 bases in between. CDR3 nucleotide sequence: TGTGCCAGCACCACCCGGGAGCGGAACACTGAAGCTTTCTTT. Translated: CASTTRERNTEAFF.

This clonotype has a handful of counts. The CDR3 is CASSLEAAEYGYTF. In DNA form, the CDR3 reads TGTGCCAGCAGCTTAGAGGCGGCAGAATATGGCTACACCTTC. The chain links TRBV7-2 to TRBJ1-2; D ambiguous. This CDR3 is built from 14 residues. The germline V gene encodes CDR1 SGHTA and CDR2 FQGNSA. Trimming removed 1 base from V and 5 bases from J, with 11 bases in between. The full variable domain, with the rest looked up from reference TRBV7-2 and TRBJ1-2, is GAGVSQSPSNKVTEKGKDVELRCDPISGHTALYWYRQSLGQGLEFLIYFQGNSAPDKSGLPSDRFSAERTGGSVSTLTIQRTQQEDSAVYLCASSLEAAEYGYTFGSGTRLTVV.

The table lists this clonotype with a few counts. V and J are TRBV14 and TRBJ1-2; 8 bases match TRBD1. Unmatched junction bases numbered 6, after V lost 4 bases and J lost 2 bases. CDR3 length: 15 residues. Germline-derived CDR1 and CDR2 are SGHDN and FVKESK. The CDR3 DNA reads TGTGCCAGCAGCCGATGGACAGGGTGGAACTATGGCTACACCTTC. Protein sequence: CASSRWTGWNYGYTF.

This clonotype was seen many times. The V and J genes are TRBV7-9 and TRBJ2-7, with 7 positions matching TRBD2. Trimming at V came to 4 bases and at J to 3 bases, leaving 6 bases not matched to a gene. Germline values: CDR1 SEHNR, CDR2 FQNEAQ (reference sequence). This CDR3 comprises 14 residues. The CDR3, as DNA: TGTGCCAGCAGCTCCCTGGGGGGGGGCTACGAGCAGTACTTC. Amino acid sequence: CASSSLGGGYEQYF.

The CDR3 bases are TGCGCCAGCAGCCAAAAACTAGCGGGGGGGCCGTATGAGCAGTTCTTC. It codes for CASSQKLAGGPYEQFF. The chain carries TRBV4-1 and TRBJ2-1, with 13 positions matching TRBD2. Trimming removed 2 bases from V and 8 bases from J; junction bases left unmatched: 6. The CDR3 is made up of 16 amino acids. Germline CDR1 and CDR2: MGHRA and YSYEKL.

This clonotype was seen at least ten times. DNA of the CDR3: TGTGCCAGCAGCCAAGCGACTAGCGGGGGGAAGTACTTC. Protein: CASSQATSGGKYF. The chain is built from TRBV3-1 and TRBJ2-7; 13 nucleotides agree with TRBD2. The CDR3 is 13 amino acids. V lost 1 base and J lost 11; bases outside the gene matches: 2. The germline CDR1 and CDR2 sequences are LGHDT and YNNKEL (reference sequence).

This clonotype appeared a few times. The chain is built from TRBV7-9 and TRBJ1-2; D is unclear. Germline V gene lookup returns CDR1 SEHNR and CDR2 FQNEAQ (reference sequence). Trimming left V 0 bases short and J 2 bases short, with 13 bases between. The CDR3 has 16 amino acids. The CDR3 DNA follows: TGTGCCAGCAGCTTAGCAATCGGGTACGGGAACTATGGCTACACCTTC. Its protein is CASSLAIGYGNYGYTF. Complete variable domain (other parts from reference TRBV7-9 and TRBJ1-2): DTGVSQNPRHKITKRGQNVTFRCDPISEHNRLYWYRQTLGQGPEFLTYFQNEAQLEKSRLLSDRFSAERPKGSFSTLEIQRTEQGDSAMYLCASSLAIGYGNYGYTFGSGTRLTVV.

This clonotype was counted many times. V gene TRBV20-1 combines with J gene TRBJ2-1; D not certain. V was clipped by 3 bases and J by 3 bases, with 6 bases between them. Germline V CDR1 and CDR2: DFQATT, SNEGSKA (reference sequence). This CDR3 contains 12 residues. CDR3 sequence: CSARRLYNEQFF. The CDR3 nucleotides read TGCAGTGCTAGGCGACTCTACAATGAGCAGTTCTTC.

This rearrangement joins TRBV5-4 to TRBJ1-1, with a tentative D call TRBD1 (5 bases). V lost 4 bases and J 10 bases, leaving 14 bases between the germline ends. There are 12 residues in the CDR3. Germline V gives CDR1 SGHNT, CDR2 YYREEE (reference sequence). CDR3 region: CASSLDWGTAFF. CDR3 nucleotides: TGTGCCAGCAGCCTGGACTGGGGGACAGCTTTCTTT.

On this clonotype: It may be a read error: a sequence one base away is much more abundant. This chain links TRBV11-2 with TRBJ2-7, with D tentatively TRBD2 (6 bases). V gave up 6 bases and J gave up 2 bases, with 11 bases separating them. The CDR3 is 13 amino acids. CDR1 and CDR2 from the germline V gene are SGHAT and FQNNGV. The CDR3 sequence: CASRGDFPYEQYF. DNA of the CDR3: TGTGCCAGCAGGGGGGACTTCCCCTACGAGCAGTACTTC.

The CDR3 here is CASSAHPYGYTF. The CDR3 DNA reads TGTGCCAGCAGTGCACACCCCTATGGCTACACCTTC. The J gene is TRBJ1-2, the V gene TRBV28; D remains ambiguous. Trimming pared 5 bases from V and 4 bases from J, leaving 8 bases between. Germline V lookup: CDR1 MDHEN, CDR2 SYDVKM. This CDR3 is 12 amino acids long.

This rearrangement joins TRBV12-3 or TRBV12-4 to TRBJ2-6; D gene ambiguous. Trimming left V 3 bases short and J 1 base short, with 13 bases between. The CDR3 sequence is 17 residues long. The CDR3 DNA follows: TGTGCCAGCAGTTTTCCGTCTACTCTGTCTGGGGCCAACGTCCTGACTTTC. This codes for CASSFPSTLSGANVLTF.

This clonotype was recorded a few times. The rearrangement joins TRBV2 to TRBJ1-1; D unresolved. The CDR3 has 13 residues. The ends were cut back, 0 bases at V and 2 bases at J, with 4 bases in the middle. CDR1 is SNHLY and CDR2 is FYNNEI in the germline V gene. CDR3 region: CASSEALNTEAFF. In DNA form, the CDR3 reads TGTGCCAGCAGTGAAGCGCTTAACACTGAAGCTTTCTTT.

This clonotype was counted at least ten times. This chain connects TRBV5-1 to TRBJ2-1; TRBD2 matches 14 bases. The V gene end was trimmed by 1 base and the J gene end by 5 bases; junction bases not matched to a gene: 5. Germline V CDR1 and CDR2: SGHRS, YFSETQ. This CDR3 is 17 amino acids long. The chain's CDR3 is CASSLLTSGGADNEQFF. The DNA for the CDR3 is TGCGCCAGCAGCTTGTTGACTAGCGGGGGGGCGGACAATGAGCAGTTCTTC.

This clonotype came up many times. The chain is built from TRBV28 and TRBJ1-5; TRBD1 might be the D (6 bases). V shed 4 bases and J shed 1 base, with 14 bases lying between them. The CDR3 sequence is 16 residues long. Germline CDR1 MDHEN, CDR2 SYDVKM. CDR3 nucleotides: TGTGCCAGCAGTTCCCTTATGAGGGGGAGCAATCAGCCCCAGCATTTT. Translation gives CASSSLMRGSNQPQHF.